Following are 2 T cell receptor beta chains from one sample sequenced in a study of siplizumab effects on memory and regulatory T cells (dated by TCRdb to the late 2010s). The library came from the immunoSEQ multiplex PCR assay. This immuneACCESS table, as held by TCRdb, lists in-frame sequences with V and J called but not all clones. Of the missing ones, under half trace to an unresolved V gene in checked studies; the others have no known cause. In all, the sample holds some 87,000 clones, and 70% to 90% of those were seen once. The top ten clonotypes cover roughly 14% of the sample. Sequenced material: CD4+ T cells sorted from blood. Source of these receptors: a human donor in good health.

This clone was observed a single time. The gene calls are TRBV7-9 and TRBJ2-7; D unresolved. The CDR3 consists of 11 residues. V dropped 5 bases and J dropped 1 base, with 3 bases sitting between them. The V gene's germline CDR1 is SEHNR and CDR2 FQNEAQ (reference sequence). CDR3 sequence (DNA): TGTGCCAGCAGCGTTTCCTACGAGCAGTACTTC. This codes for CASSVSYEQYF.

CDR3 sequence reads: CASSLKESSYEQYF. Written as DNA, the CDR3 is TGTGCCAGCAGCTTAAAGGAGAGCTCCTACGAGCAGTACTTC. The V call is TRBV7-9, the J call TRBJ2-7; D gene uncertain. CDR3 length: 14 residues. V was pared by 2 bases and J by 0 bases, with 8 bases between. Looked up from germline, CDR1 is SEHNR and CDR2 is FQNEAQ (reference sequence). Using reference TRBV7-9 and TRBJ2-7 for the parts outside the CDR3, the full variable domain is DTGVSQNPRHKITKRGQNVTFRCDPISEHNRLYWYRQTLGQGPEFLTYFQNEAQLEKSRLLSDRFSAERPKGSFSTLEIQRTEQGDSAMYLCASSLKESSYEQYFGPGTRLTVT.